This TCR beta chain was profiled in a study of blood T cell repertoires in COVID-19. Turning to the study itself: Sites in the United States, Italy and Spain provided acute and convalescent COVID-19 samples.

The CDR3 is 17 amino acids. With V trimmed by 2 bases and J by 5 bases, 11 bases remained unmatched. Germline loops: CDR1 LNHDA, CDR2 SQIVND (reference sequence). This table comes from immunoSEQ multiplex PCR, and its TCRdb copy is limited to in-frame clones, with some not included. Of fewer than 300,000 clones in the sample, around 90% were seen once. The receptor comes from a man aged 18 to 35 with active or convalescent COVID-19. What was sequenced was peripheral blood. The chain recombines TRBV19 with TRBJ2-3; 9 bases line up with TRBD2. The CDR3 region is CASSIRRGTSYRDTQYF. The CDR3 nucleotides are TGTGCCAGTAGTATAAGGCGCGGGACTAGCTACAGAGATACGCAGTATTTT.